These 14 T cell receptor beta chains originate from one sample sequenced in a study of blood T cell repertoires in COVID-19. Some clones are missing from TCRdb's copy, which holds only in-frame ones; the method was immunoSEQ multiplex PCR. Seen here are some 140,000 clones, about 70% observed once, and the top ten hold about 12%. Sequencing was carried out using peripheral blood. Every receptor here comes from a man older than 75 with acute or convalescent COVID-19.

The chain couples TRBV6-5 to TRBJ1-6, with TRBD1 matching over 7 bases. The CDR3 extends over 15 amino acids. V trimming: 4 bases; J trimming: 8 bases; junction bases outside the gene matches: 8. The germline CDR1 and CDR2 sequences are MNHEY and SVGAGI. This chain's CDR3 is CASSSTGVGYSPLHF. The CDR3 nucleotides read TGTGCCAGCAGTTCAACAGGGGTAGGGTATTCACCCCTCCACTTT.

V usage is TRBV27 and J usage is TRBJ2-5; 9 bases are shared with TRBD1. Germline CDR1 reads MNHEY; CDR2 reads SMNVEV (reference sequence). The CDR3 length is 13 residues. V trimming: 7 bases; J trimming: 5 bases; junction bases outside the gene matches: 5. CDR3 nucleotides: TGTGCCAGCACCTACAGGGGGCTGGAGACCCAGTACTTC. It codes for CASTYRGLETQYF.

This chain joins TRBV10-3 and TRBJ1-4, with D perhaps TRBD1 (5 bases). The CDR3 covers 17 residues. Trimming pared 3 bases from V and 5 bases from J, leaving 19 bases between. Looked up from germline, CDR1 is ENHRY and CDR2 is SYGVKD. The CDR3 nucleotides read TGTGCCATCAGTGAAGTCTGGGCGGGGGGTAGGAATGAAAAACTGTTTTTT. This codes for CAISEVWAGGRNEKLFF.

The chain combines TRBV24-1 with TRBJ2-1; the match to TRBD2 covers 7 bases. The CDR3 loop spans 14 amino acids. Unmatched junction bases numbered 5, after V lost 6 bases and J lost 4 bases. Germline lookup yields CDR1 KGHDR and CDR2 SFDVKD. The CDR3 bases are TGTGCCACCAGTCTTGCTAGCGGTTACAATGAGCAGTTCTTC. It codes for CATSLASGYNEQFF.

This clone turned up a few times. As DNA, the CDR3 is TGTGCCATCAGTGCCCCACATGGGGGGTTACGGCCCTACGAGCAGTACTTC. Protein product: CAISAPHGGLRPYEQYF. V gene TRBV10-3 combines with J gene TRBJ2-7, with D tentatively TRBD2 (6 bases). Germline V lookup: CDR1 ENHRY, CDR2 SYGVKD. This CDR3 comprises 17 residues. Trimming pared 4 bases from V and 2 bases from J, leaving 21 bases between.

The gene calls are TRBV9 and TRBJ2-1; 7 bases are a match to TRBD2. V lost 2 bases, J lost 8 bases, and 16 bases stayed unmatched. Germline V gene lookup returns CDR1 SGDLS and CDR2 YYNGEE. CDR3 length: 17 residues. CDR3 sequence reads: CASSVGGTLGFGYEQFF. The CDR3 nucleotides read TGTGCCAGCAGCGTGGGGGGGACCCTTGGGTTTGGGTATGAGCAGTTCTTC.

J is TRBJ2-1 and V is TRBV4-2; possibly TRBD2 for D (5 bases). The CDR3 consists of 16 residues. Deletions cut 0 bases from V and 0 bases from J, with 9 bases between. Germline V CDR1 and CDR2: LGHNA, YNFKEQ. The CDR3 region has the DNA TGTGCCAGCAGCCAAGATTCGGGGAGCTCCTACAATGAGCAGTTCTTC. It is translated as CASSQDSGSSYNEQFF.

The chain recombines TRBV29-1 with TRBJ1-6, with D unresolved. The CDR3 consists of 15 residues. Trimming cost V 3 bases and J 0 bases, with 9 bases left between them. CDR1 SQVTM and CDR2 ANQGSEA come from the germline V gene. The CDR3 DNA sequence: TGCAGCGTTGAGGGCTTGAGCTCCTATAATTCACCCCTCCACTTT. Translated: CSVEGLSSYNSPLHF.

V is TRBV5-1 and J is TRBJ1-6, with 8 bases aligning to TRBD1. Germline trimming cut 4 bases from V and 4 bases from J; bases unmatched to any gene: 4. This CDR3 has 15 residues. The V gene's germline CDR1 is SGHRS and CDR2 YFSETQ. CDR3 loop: CASSVDRGYNSPLHF. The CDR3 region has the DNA TGCGCCAGCAGCGTCGACAGGGGTTATAATTCACCCCTCCACTTT. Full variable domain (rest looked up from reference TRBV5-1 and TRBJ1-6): KAGVTQTPRYLIKTRGQQVTLSCSPISGHRSVSWYQQTPGQGLQFLFEYFSETQRNKGNFPGRFSGRQFSNSRSEMNVSTLELGDSALYLCASSVDRGYNSPLHFGNGTRLTVT.

The CDR3 region has the DNA TGTGCCAGCAGCTTAGCCCGGTCAGATACGCAGTATTTT. Protein product: CASSLARSDTQYF. The rearrangement links TRBV11-3 to TRBJ2-3; D not certain. There are 13 residues in the CDR3. Deletions cut 1 base from V and 4 bases from J, with 6 bases between. CDR1 is SGHNT, CDR2 YENEEA, per germline.

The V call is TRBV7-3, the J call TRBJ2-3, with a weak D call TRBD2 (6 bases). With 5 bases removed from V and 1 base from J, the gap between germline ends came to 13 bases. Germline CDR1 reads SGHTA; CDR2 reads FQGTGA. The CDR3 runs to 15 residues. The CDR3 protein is CASSPRGGGTDTQYF. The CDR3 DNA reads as TGTGCCAGCAGCCCAAGGGGCGGGGGCACAGATACGCAGTATTTT. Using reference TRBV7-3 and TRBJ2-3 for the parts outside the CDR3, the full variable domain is GAGVSQTPSNKVTEKGKYVELRCDPISGHTALYWYRQSLGQGPEFLIYFQGTGAADDSGLPNDRFFAVRPEGSVSTLKIQRTERGDSAVYLCASSPRGGGTDTQYFGPGTRLTVL.

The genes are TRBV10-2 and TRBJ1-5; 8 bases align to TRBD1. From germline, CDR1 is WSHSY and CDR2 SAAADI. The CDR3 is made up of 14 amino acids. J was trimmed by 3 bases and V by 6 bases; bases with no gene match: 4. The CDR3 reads CASSGTGLNQPQHF. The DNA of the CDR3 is TGCGCCAGCAGCGGGACAGGTCTCAATCAGCCCCAGCATTTT.

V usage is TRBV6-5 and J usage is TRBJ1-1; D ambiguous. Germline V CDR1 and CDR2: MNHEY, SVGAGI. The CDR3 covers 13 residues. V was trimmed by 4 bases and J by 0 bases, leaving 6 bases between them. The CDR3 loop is CASSSPLNTEAFF. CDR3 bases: TGTGCCAGCAGTTCCCCGTTGAACACTGAAGCTTTCTTT.

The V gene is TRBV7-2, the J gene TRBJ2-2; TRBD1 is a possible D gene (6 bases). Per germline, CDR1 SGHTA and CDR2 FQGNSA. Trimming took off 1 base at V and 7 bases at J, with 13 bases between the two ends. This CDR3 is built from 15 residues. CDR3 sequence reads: CASSLVSGAGGELFF. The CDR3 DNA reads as TGTGCCAGCAGCTTAGTGTCAGGGGCGGGCGGGGAGCTGTTTTTT.